These 9 T cell receptor beta chains were all obtained from the same sample, sequenced in a study of OX40 agonist ivuxolimab in advanced cancers. Only in-frame clones appear in the TCRdb table, and some are missing; sequencing was by immunoSEQ multiplex PCR. The table records roughly 80,000 clones, over 70% of them present only once. This sample comprised CD4+ or CD8+ T cells sorted from blood, obtained in a trial of the OX40 agonist ivuxolimab. The source of these receptors is an adult with an advanced solid tumor such as melanoma, head and neck, liver or kidney cancer.

This clone was seen a single time. The chain couples TRBV28 to TRBJ2-1; TRBD2 matches 8 bases. The trim removed 6 bases at V and 0 bases at J, leaving 4 bases unmatched. The germline CDR1 and CDR2 sequences are MDHEN and SYDVKM. The CDR3 consists of 15 residues. The CDR3 nucleotides are TGTGCCAGCAGAGTAGCGGGAAGCTCCTACAATGAGCAGTTCTTC. Protein product: CASRVAGSSYNEQFF. Combining the CDR3 with reference TRBV28 and TRBJ2-1 gives the whole variable domain DVKVTQSSRYLVKRTGEKVFLECVQDMDHENMFWYRQDPGLGLRLIYFSYDVKMKEKGDIPEGYSVSREKKERFSLILESASTNQTSMYLCASRVAGSSYNEQFFGPGTRLTVL.

This clone appeared a few times. This chain links TRBV6-6 with TRBJ1-1; D may be TRBD1 (6 bases). Germline-derived CDR1 and CDR2 are MNHNY and SVGAGI (reference sequence). V shed 7 bases and J shed 1 base, with 10 bases lying between them. The CDR3 covers 13 residues. The CDR3 coding sequence is TGTGCCAGCAAGAGACAGGAGAACACTGAAGCTTTCTTT. This sequence encodes CASKRQENTEAFF.

This chain uses TRBV30 with TRBJ2-5, with 7 bases lining up with TRBD1. Germline lookup yields CDR1 GTSNPN and CDR2 SVGIG (reference sequence). CDR3 length: 16 residues. V dropped 3 bases and J dropped 2; count of bases not matched to a gene: 12. This CDR3 reads CAWSAYSQGFQETQYF. The CDR3 DNA follows: TGTGCCTGGAGCGCTTACTCACAGGGGTTTCAAGAGACCCAGTACTTC. The full variable domain, in which reference TRBV30 and TRBJ2-5 provide the parts outside the CDR3, is SQTIHQWPATLVQPVGSPLSLECTVEGTSNPNLYWYRQAAGRGLQLLFYSVGIGQISSEVPQNLSASRPQDRQFILSSKKLLLSDSGFYLCAWSAYSQGFQETQYFGPGTRLLVL.

The chain recombines TRBV19 with TRBJ1-5, with a weak D call TRBD1 (5 bases). The CDR3 is 14 residues long. The germline V gene encodes CDR1 LNHDA and CDR2 SQIVND (reference sequence). Trimming stripped 4 bases from V and 7 bases from J, with 14 bases between. CDR3 coding DNA: TGTGCCAGTAGTACTGGGGGATCAGGCCAGCCCCAGCATTTT. Amino acids: CASSTGGSGQPQHF. The complete variable domain, with remaining parts taken from reference TRBV19 and TRBJ1-5, reads DGGITQSPKYLFRKEGQNVTLSCEQNLNHDAMYWYRQDPGQGLRLIYYSQIVNDFQKGDIAEGYSVSREKKESFPLTVTSAQKNPTAFYLCASSTGGSGQPQHFGDGTRLSIL.

This clone was seen once. The chain joins TRBV6-1 to TRBJ2-7, with D possibly matching TRBD2 (6 bases). The CDR3 has 14 amino acids. V was clipped by 6 bases and J by 4 bases, with 16 bases between them. Germline loops: CDR1 MNHNS, CDR2 SASEGT. CDR3 protein: CASSVGGNRYEQYF. The CDR3 DNA reads TGTGCCAGCAGCGTCGGAGGGAATCGGTACGAGCAGTACTTC.

This chain joins TRBV4-3 and TRBJ2-5; D ambiguous. V was shortened by 1 base and J by 5 bases, with 11 bases between the two germline ends. The CDR3 loop spans 14 amino acids. Germline loops: CDR1 LGHNA, CDR2 YSLEER. CDR3 DNA: TGCGCCAGCAGCCAAGGGAACGGTGGGGAGACCCAGTACTTC. Protein product: CASSQGNGGETQYF.

This clone was observed a few times. The CDR3 DNA sequence: TGCGCCAGCAGCCAGAAGGGCACTGAAGCTTTCTTT. Its protein is CASSQKGTEAFF. The chain recombines TRBV4-3 with TRBJ1-1; D is unclear. CDR1 is LGHNA and CDR2 is YSLEER in the germline V gene. This CDR3 is built from 12 residues. The germline V and J ends were trimmed by 3 bases and 4 bases, with 6 bases remaining between them.

This clone was seen more than once but under ten times. This rearrangement joins TRBV4-2 to TRBJ2-3; D is unclear. The germline V and J ends were trimmed by 8 bases and 0 bases, with 9 bases remaining between them. The CDR3 covers 13 residues. The V gene's germline CDR1 is LGHNA and CDR2 YNFKEQ. DNA of the CDR3: TGTGCCAGCCGACGTGCTAGCACAGATACGCAGTATTTT. Its protein product is CASRRASTDTQYF.

This chain links TRBV28 with TRBJ1-2, with D possibly matching TRBD1 (5 bases). V dropped 6 bases and J dropped 8 bases, with 19 bases sitting between them. Germline V gene sequence: CDR1 MDHEN, CDR2 SYDVKM. The CDR3 is made up of 14 amino acids. In DNA form, the CDR3 reads TGTGCCAGCAGCTCTCCGGGACCCTATGGAGGCTACACCTTC. Its translation: CASSSPGPYGGYTF.